This passage covers 5 T cell receptor beta chains from one sample sequenced in a study of early T cells in non-severe SARS-CoV-2 infection. TCRdb reprocessed the 5' RACE reads with MiXCR, giving one entry per CDR3 protein. The table has 60,000 to 65,000 distinct CDR3 sequences, roughly a tenth seen once. Sequenced input: whole blood. These receptors were taken from an adult who was a healthcare worker with PCR-confirmed SARS-CoV-2 infection or an uninfected control (not recorded which).

The chain carries TRBV5-6 and TRBJ1-6; D is undetermined. The germline V gene has CDR1 SGHDT and CDR2 YYEEEE. V was shortened by 0 bases and J by 2 bases, with 9 bases between the two germline ends. This CDR3 has 16 amino acids. The CDR3 is CASSLESPTYNSPLHF. As DNA, the CDR3 is TGTGCCAGCAGCTTGGAAAGTCCGACCTATAATTCACCCCTCCACTTT.

The chain joins TRBV12-3 or TRBV12-4 to TRBJ2-3; TRBD1 matches at 8 bases. This CDR3 has 15 amino acids. Trimming at V came to 5 bases and at J to 4 bases, leaving 8 bases not matched to a gene. For the CDR3, the DNA is TGTGCCAGCAGTCCTTTACAGGGGGGAGCAGATACGCAGTATTTT. Translation: CASSPLQGGADTQYF.

This clonotype was observed many times. This chain joins TRBV12-3 or TRBV12-4 and TRBJ1-1; D not certain. The V end was cut by 7 bases, the J end by 1 base, with 10 bases between. This CDR3 has 13 amino acids. The CDR3 spells CASTGWRNTEAFF. CDR3 nucleotide sequence: TGTGCCAGCACGGGGTGGCGGAACACTGAAGCTTTCTTT.

This clonotype has more than one count but fewer than ten. V is TRBV4-1 and J is TRBJ2-2, with TRBD1 as a possible D gene (5 bases). CDR3 length: 16 amino acids. The germline V and J ends were trimmed by 0 bases and 6 bases, with 14 bases remaining between them. CDR1 is MGHRA and CDR2 is YSYEKL in the germline V gene. CDR3 protein: CASSQDRLQVPGELFF. Here the CDR3 DNA reads TGCGCCAGCAGCCAAGATCGCTTACAGGTCCCCGGGGAGCTGTTTTTT.

This clonotype was picked up a small number of times. The DNA of the CDR3 is TGTGCCAGCAGCTTGGTGGGGGGCGCGGTAGAGACCCAGTACTTC. It codes for CASSLVGGAVETQYF. The chain carries TRBV5-5 and TRBJ2-5, with D perhaps TRBD1 or TRBD2 (6 bases each). This CDR3 is 15 amino acids long. The V and J ends lost 0 bases and 4 bases respectively, with 13 bases between them. Germline lookup yields CDR1 SGHKS and CDR2 YYEKEE (reference sequence). Using reference TRBV5-5 and TRBJ2-5 for the parts outside the CDR3, the full variable domain is DAGVTQSPTHLIKTRGQQVTLRCSPISGHKSVSWYQQVLGQGPQFIFQYYEKEERGRGNFPDRFSARQFPNYSSELNVNALLLGDSALYLCASSLVGGAVETQYFGPGTRLLVL.